A selection of T cell receptor beta chains follows, all from one sample in a study of T cell responses to AZD1222 COVID-19 vaccine. Assay: immunoSEQ multiplex PCR; the TCRdb copy retains only in-frame clones and omits some. The data show fewer than 110,000 clones, about 89% seen once. Sample: peripheral blood, taken on day 0 of AZD1222 vaccination. The receptors were sampled from an adult in good health. Each CDR3 is given with its conserved first and last residue. The order of the fields is clone size, V gene, J gene, D gene, CDR3 length, CDR3 DNA, CDR3 protein. A D gene is named only where the DNA matches it firmly. Expanded clones are given a class, and other clones once, few, many or no size at all.

-	TRBV5-1	TRBJ2-3	-	15	TGCGCCAGCAGCCCACCGGAGGTAGGGGCCGGTACGCAGTATTTT	CASSPPEVGAGTQYF
-	TRBV5-1	TRBJ2-3	TRBD2	18	TGCGCCAGCAGCTTGCAGCGGGAGGGCCGGATTAGGACAGATACGCAGTATTTT	CASSLQREGRIRTDTQYF
-	TRBV14	TRBJ2-1	TRBD2	16	TGTGCCAGCAGCTCCCTGAGCGGGGCCACCTACAATGAGCAGTTCTTC	CASSSLSGATYNEQFF
-	TRBV6-5	TRBJ2-3	-	15	TGTGCCAGCAGTCTGGGGGGAGTTAGCACAGATACGCAGTATTTT	CASSLGGVSTDTQYF
-	TRBV30	TRBJ2-5	TRBD1	15	TGTGCCTGGAGTGTGGGACAGGGAGCACGGGAGACCCAGTACTTC	CAWSVGQGARETQYF
-	TRBV12-3/TRBV12-4	TRBJ1-5	-	12	TGTGCCAGCAGACGACTGACGGAGCCCCAGCATTTT	CASRRLTEPQHF
-	TRBV12-5	TRBJ1-5	-	18	TGTGCTAGTGGTCCCTCGGCGGGGGACACATATAGCAATCAGCCCCAGCATTTT	CASGPSAGDTYSNQPQHF
-	TRBV19	TRBJ1-1	-	13	TGTGCCAGTAGTATAGGTCGGAACACTGAAGCTTTCTTT	CASSIGRNTEAFF
-	TRBV5-6	TRBJ1-2	-	12	TGTGCCAGCAGCCACTCTGGGGATGGCTACACCTTC	CASSHSGDGYTF
-	TRBV7-9	TRBJ1-6	-	13	TGTGCCAGCACTCGGGGGTTGGACTCACCCCTCCACTTT	CASTRGLDSPLHF
-	TRBV18	TRBJ2-7	TRBD2	14	TGTGCCAGCTCCCCCGGGACTAGCACCTACGAGCAGTACTTC	CASSPGTSTYEQYF
-	TRBV19	TRBJ1-2	TRBD1	14	TGTGCCAGTACCCCGACAGGGGGAGGTCTAGGCTACACCTTC	CASTPTGGGLGYTF
-	TRBV18	TRBJ2-7	-	12	TGTGCCAGCTCACAGCTAACTTACGAGCAGTACTTC	CASSQLTYEQYF
-	TRBV24-1	TRBJ2-2	-	14	TGTGCCACTGCGCGGTTCGGGGACACCGGGGAGCTGTTTTTT	CATARFGDTGELFF
-	TRBV6-4	TRBJ1-2	TRBD1	14	TGTGCCAGCAGCGCGGGACAGGGCCTTGGTGGCTACACCTTC	CASSAGQGLGGYTF
-	TRBV7-2	TRBJ2-2	TRBD2	13	TGTGCCATCGGGACTAGTGGTACCGGGGAGCTGTTTTTT	CAIGTSGTGELFF
-	TRBV3-1/TRBV3-2	TRBJ1-3	-	17	TGTGCCAGCAGCCTTTCCGGGACAAGGACTTCTGGAAACACCATATATTTT	CASSLSGTRTSGNTIYF
-	TRBV24-1	TRBJ1-2	TRBD1	13	TGTGCCACCAGGGGGGACAGGGCCTTCGGCTACACCTTC	CATRGDRAFGYTF
-	TRBV28	TRBJ1-4	-	14	TGTGCCAGTTACCGGACAGAAAGCAGGGAAAAACTGTTTTTT	CASYRTESREKLFF
-	TRBV9	TRBJ2-7	-	15	TGTGCCAGCAGCGTAGTTGGGGCCCCGTTCTACGAGCAGTACTTC	CASSVVGAPFYEQYF
-	TRBV5-6	TRBJ2-7	TRBD1	14	TGTGCCAGCAGCTTTGGGGCAGGGGGTGGCGAGCAGTACTTC	CASSFGAGGGEQYF
few	TRBV4-3	TRBJ2-7	-	18	TGCGCCAGCAGCCAAGACCCCCCAGGCCCCGGGAGTTGGTACGAGCAGTACTTC	CASSQDPPGPGSWYEQYF
-	TRBV28	TRBJ1-2	-	16	TGTGCCAGCAGTTTAGGTTCAAAGAGGGCCGCCTATGGCTACACCTTC	CASSLGSKRAAYGYTF
-	TRBV4-2	TRBJ2-4	-	14	TGTGCCAGCAGCCAAGATTTCGTCGGAAACATTCAGTACTTC	CASSQDFVGNIQYF
-	TRBV28	TRBJ1-5	-	14	TGTGCCAGCAGTTTATTGGGGTACAATCAGCCCCAGCATTTT	CASSLLGYNQPQHF
-	TRBV7-9	TRBJ1-1	-	11	TGTGCCAGCAGTCCTCAGACTGAAGCTTTCTTT	CASSPQTEAFF
-	TRBV27	TRBJ1-5	-	15	TGTGCCAGCAGTTTTAGTAGACCTGAAAATCAGCCCCAGCATTTT	CASSFSRPENQPQHF
-	TRBV7-2	TRBJ2-1	-	14	TGTGCCAGCAGCCCGATAGGGGGGAAGAATGAGCAGTTCTTC	CASSPIGGKNEQFF
once	TRBV5-8	TRBJ2-3	-	12	TGTGCCAGCAGCTTGAGTGCAGATACGCAGTATTTT	CASSLSADTQYF
-	TRBV27	TRBJ1-6	TRBD1	18	TGTGCCAGCAGTTTATCGGGACAGGGGGCAAAGAATAATTCACCCCTCCACTTT	CASSLSGQGAKNNSPLHF
once	TRBV2	TRBJ1-5	TRBD1	15	TGTGCCAGCAGAGGGGGACAGGCTATCAATCAGCCCCAGCATTTT	CASRGGQAINQPQHF
few	TRBV7-8	TRBJ2-2	TRBD2	15	TGTGCCAGCAGCTTAGAGACTAGCGGACAAGGGGAGCTGTTTTTT	CASSLETSGQGELFF
-	TRBV5-1	TRBJ2-1	-	16	TGCGCCAGCAGCTCAGGACTATCCCCCTCCTACAATGAGCAGTTCTTC	CASSSGLSPSYNEQFF
-	TRBV9	TRBJ1-5	-	13	TGTGCCAGCAGCGCCGGACCCCGGGGGCCCCAGCATTTT	CASSAGPRGPQHF
-	TRBV5-1	TRBJ2-1	TRBD2	14	TGCGCCAGCAGAGGGACTAGCGGATACAATGAGCAGTTCTTC	CASRGTSGYNEQFF
-	TRBV5-1	TRBJ2-5	-	15	TGCGCCAGCAGCTTGTTTTTGCAATCCCAAGAGACCCAGTACTTC	CASSLFLQSQETQYF
-	TRBV30	TRBJ1-2	-	14	TGTGCCTGGAGGGCCGGGACTGAGGGCTATGGCTACACCTTC	CAWRAGTEGYGYTF
-	TRBV5-8	TRBJ1-4	-	13	TGTGCCAGCAGCTTGTGGGCTGATGAAAAACTGTTTTTT	CASSLWADEKLFF
-	TRBV19	TRBJ2-5	TRBD2	16	TGTGCCAGTACCAAAAGTCTAGCGGGAGTGGGAGAGACCCAGTACTTC	CASTKSLAGVGETQYF
-	TRBV28	TRBJ1-3	TRBD1	14	TGTGCCAGCAGGAGACAGGGACCTGGAAACACCATATATTTT	CASRRQGPGNTIYF
-	TRBV12-3/TRBV12-4	TRBJ2-7	-	11	TGTGCCAGCAGCTCGAACTACGAGCAGTACTTC	CASSSNYEQYF
-	TRBV6-4	TRBJ2-7	TRBD2	14	TGTGCCAGCACTTTTAGCGGGCCCTCCTACGAGCAGTACTTC	CASTFSGPSYEQYF
-	TRBV27	TRBJ2-1	TRBD2	15	TGTGCCAGCAGTTTACTCTCTAGCGGGAGAAATGAGCAGTTCTTC	CASSLLSSGRNEQFF
-	TRBV28	TRBJ1-5	-	12	TGTGCCAGCAGACTGGAAAGGCAGCCCCAGCATTTT	CASRLERQPQHF
-	TRBV30	TRBJ2-2	-	13	TGTGCCTGGAGTGAGCTTTCTGGCGGGGAGCTGTTTTTT	CAWSELSGGELFF
few	TRBV15	TRBJ1-3	TRBD1	16	TGTGCCACCAGCAGACAACAGGGGGAGACTGGAAACACCATATATTTT	CATSRQQGETGNTIYF
-	TRBV28	TRBJ2-7	TRBD2	16	TGTGCCAGCAGTCCGGGACTAGCGGGTATGACCTACGAGCAGTACTTC	CASSPGLAGMTYEQYF
-	TRBV30	TRBJ1-2	TRBD1	15	TGTGCCTGGAGCCGACCAGCCAGGGGGAAAGATGGCTACACCTTC	CAWSRPARGKDGYTF
-	TRBV5-4	TRBJ2-1	-	14	TGTGCCAGCAGCTTGGGTGGGAGTATTAATGAGCAGTTCTTC	CASSLGGSINEQFF
-	TRBV4-2	TRBJ1-5	-	15	TGTGCCAGCAGCCCCGGGACAACTAGCAATCAGCCCCAGCATTTT	CASSPGTTSNQPQHF
once	TRBV4-1	TRBJ2-2	-	18	TGCGCCAGCAGCCAAAACCCACTAGCCCGGAGAGGCACCGGGGAGCTGTTTTTT	CASSQNPLARRGTGELFF
-	TRBV24-1	TRBJ1-2	-	12	TGTGCCACCAGGGGACAAAACTATGGCTACACCTTC	CATRGQNYGYTF
-	TRBV6-5	TRBJ1-1	-	12	TGTGCCAGCAGCAGGATGAACACTGAAGCTTTCTTT	CASSRMNTEAFF
once	TRBV4-3	TRBJ2-3	-	15	TGCGCCAGCAGCCAAGGTCCAGTTGTAACAGATACGCAGTATTTT	CASSQGPVVTDTQYF
-	TRBV7-9	TRBJ2-5	TRBD1	15	TGTGCCAGCAGCCCCCGGACAGGGGACCGGGAGACCCAGTACTTC	CASSPRTGDRETQYF
-	TRBV4-1	TRBJ2-2	TRBD2	18	TGCGCCAGCAGCCAAGATTTGTTCGGACTAGCCAACACCGGGGAGCTGTTTTTT	CASSQDLFGLANTGELFF
-	TRBV7-8	TRBJ2-7	-	16	TGTGCCAGCAGCTTAGTGACCAACGTGGCGACCCACGAGCAGTACTTC	CASSLVTNVATHEQYF
-	TRBV28	TRBJ1-5	-	13	TGTGCCAGCAGTACAGGACCCAATCAGCCCCAGCATTTT	CASSTGPNQPQHF
-	TRBV30	TRBJ2-7	TRBD2	16	TGTGCCTGGAGTGTACCAAGAATAGGACTAGCAGTCGAGCAGTACTTC	CAWSVPRIGLAVEQYF
-	TRBV6-5	TRBJ2-7	-	13	TGTGCCAGCAGTTATAAGGGGGACTACGAGCAGTACTTC	CASSYKGDYEQYF